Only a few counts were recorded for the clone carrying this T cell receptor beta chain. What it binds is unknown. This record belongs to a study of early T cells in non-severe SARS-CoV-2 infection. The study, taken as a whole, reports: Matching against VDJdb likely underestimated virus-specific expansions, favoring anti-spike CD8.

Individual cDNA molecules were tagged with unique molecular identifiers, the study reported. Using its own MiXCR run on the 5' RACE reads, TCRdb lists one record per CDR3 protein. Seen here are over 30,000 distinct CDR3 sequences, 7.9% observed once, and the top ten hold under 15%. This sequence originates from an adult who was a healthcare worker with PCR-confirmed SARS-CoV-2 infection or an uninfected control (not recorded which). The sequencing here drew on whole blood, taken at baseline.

CDR3 residues: CSVVRGRETQYF. In nucleotides, the CDR3 is TGCAGCGTGGTGAGGGGAAGGGAGACCCAGTACTTC. The chain couples TRBV29-1 to TRBJ2-5; D could derive from TRBD1 or TRBD2 (5 bases each). V was trimmed by 6 bases and J by 5 bases, leaving 13 bases between them. CDR1 SQVTM and CDR2 ANQGSEA come from the germline V gene. CDR3 length: 12 residues. The full variable domain, completed using reference TRBV29-1 and TRBJ2-5, is SAVISQKPSRDICQRGTSLTIQCQVDSQVTMMFWYRQQPGQSLTLIATANQGSEATYESGFVIDKFPISRPNLTFSTLTVSNMSPEDSSIYLCSVVRGRETQYFGPGTRLLVL.